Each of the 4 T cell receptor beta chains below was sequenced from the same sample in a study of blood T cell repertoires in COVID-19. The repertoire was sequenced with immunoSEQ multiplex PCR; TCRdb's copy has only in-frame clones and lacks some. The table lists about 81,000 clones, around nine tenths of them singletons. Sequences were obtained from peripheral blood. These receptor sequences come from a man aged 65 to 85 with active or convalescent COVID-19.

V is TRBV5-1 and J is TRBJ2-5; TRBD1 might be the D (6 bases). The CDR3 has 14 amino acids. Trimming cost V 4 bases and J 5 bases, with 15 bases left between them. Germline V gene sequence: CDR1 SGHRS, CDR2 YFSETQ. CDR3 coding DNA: TGCGCCAGCAGCAACAGGGATGGGGCGGAGACCCAGTACTTC. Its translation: CASSNRDGAETQYF.

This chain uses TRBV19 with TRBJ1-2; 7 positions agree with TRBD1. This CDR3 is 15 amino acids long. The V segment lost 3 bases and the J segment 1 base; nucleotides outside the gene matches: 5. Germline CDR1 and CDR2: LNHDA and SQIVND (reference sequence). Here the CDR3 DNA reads TGTGCCAGTAGTATGACAGGGCGTCATAACTATGGCTACACCTTC. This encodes CASSMTGRHNYGYTF.

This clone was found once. The CDR3 region has the DNA TGCAGCGTTGAAGAGGCGGGGGGCCCTAACAATGAGCAGTTCTTC. This gives the protein CSVEEAGGPNNEQFF. The chain combines TRBV29-1 with TRBJ2-1; 8 bases agree with TRBD2. V trimming: 0 bases; J trimming: 5 bases; junction bases outside the gene matches: 6. From germline, CDR1 is SQVTM and CDR2 ANQGSEA. CDR3 length: 15 amino acids.

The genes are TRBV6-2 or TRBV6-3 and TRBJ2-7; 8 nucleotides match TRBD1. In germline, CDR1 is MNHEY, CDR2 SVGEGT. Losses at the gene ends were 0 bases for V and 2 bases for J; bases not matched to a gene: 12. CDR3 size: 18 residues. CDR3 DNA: TGTGCCAGCAGTTACTCGGCCACCGGGGACAGGAGACCCTACGAGCAGTACTTC. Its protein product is CASSYSATGDRRPYEQYF.